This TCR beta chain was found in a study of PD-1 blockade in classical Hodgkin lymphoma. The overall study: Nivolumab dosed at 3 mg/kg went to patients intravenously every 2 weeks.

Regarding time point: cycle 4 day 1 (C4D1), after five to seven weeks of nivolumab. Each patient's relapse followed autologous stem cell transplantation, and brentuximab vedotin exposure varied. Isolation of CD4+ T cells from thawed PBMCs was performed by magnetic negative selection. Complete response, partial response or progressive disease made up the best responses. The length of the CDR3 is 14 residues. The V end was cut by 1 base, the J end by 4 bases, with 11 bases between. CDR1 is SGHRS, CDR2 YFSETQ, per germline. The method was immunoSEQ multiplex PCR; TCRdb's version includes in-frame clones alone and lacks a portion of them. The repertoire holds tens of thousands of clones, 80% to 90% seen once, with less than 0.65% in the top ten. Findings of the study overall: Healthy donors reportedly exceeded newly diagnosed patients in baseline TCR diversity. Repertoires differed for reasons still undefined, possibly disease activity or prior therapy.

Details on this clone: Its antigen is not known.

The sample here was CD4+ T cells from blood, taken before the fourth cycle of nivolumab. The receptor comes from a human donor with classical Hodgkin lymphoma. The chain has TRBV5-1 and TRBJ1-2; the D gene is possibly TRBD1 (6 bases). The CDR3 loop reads CASSLITGIYGYTF. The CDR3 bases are TGCGCCAGCAGCTTGATTACAGGGATCTATGGCTACACCTTC. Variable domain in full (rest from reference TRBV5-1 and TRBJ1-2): KAGVTQTPRYLIKTRGQQVTLSCSPISGHRSVSWYQQTPGQGLQFLFEYFSETQRNKGNFPGRFSGRQFSNSRSEMNVSTLELGDSALYLCASSLITGIYGYTFGSGTRLTVV.